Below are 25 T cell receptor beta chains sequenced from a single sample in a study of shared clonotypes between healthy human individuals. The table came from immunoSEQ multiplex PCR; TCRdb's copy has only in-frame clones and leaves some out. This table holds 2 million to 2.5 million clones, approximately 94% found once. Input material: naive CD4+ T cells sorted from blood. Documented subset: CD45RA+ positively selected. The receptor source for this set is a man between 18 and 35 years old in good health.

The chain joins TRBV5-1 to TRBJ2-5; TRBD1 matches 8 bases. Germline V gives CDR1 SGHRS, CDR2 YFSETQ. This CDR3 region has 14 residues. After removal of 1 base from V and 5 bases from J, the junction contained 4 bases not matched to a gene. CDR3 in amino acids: CASSLRQGIETQYF. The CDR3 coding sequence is TGCGCCAGCAGCTTGAGACAGGGGATTGAGACCCAGTACTTC.

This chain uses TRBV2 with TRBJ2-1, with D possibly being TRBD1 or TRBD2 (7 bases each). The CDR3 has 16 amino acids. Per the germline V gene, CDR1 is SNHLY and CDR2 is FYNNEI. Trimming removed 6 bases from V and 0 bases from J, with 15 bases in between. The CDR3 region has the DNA TGTGCCAGCAGCCCCAGCGGGGACAGCTCCTACAATGAGCAGTTCTTC. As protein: CASSPSGDSSYNEQFF.

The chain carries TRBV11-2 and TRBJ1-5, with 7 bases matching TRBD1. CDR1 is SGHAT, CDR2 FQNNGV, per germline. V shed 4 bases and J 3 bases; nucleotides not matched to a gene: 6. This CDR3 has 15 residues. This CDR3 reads CASSSSTGVNQPQHF. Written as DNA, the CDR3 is TGTGCCAGCAGCTCCTCAACAGGGGTCAATCAGCCCCAGCATTTT.

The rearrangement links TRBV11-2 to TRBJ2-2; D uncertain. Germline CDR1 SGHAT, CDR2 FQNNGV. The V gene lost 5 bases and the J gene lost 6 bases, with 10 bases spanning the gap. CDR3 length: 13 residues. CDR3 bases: TGTGCCAGCAGCCCCCTTATCGCCGGGGAGCTGTTTTTT. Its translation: CASSPLIAGELFF.

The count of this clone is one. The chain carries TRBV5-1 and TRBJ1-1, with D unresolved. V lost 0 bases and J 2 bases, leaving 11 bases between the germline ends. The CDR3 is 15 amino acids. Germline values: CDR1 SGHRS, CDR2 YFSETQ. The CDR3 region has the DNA TGCGCCAGCAGCTTGGTTGGCCTAATAAACACTGAAGCTTTCTTT. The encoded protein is CASSLVGLINTEAFF.

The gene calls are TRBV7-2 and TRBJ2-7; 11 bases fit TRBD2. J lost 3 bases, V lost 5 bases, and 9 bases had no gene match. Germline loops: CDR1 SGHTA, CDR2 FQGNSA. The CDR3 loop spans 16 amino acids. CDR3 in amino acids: CASSPWGSGRGYEQYF. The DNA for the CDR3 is TGTGCCAGCAGCCCCTGGGGTAGCGGGAGGGGCTACGAGCAGTACTTC.

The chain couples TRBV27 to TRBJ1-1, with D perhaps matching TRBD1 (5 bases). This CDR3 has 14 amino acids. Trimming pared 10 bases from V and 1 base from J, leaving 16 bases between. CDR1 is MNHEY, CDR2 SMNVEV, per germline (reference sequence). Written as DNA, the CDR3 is TGTGCCACCGGGGGGAGGGGCGCGAACACTGAAGCTTTCTTT. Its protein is CATGGRGANTEAFF.

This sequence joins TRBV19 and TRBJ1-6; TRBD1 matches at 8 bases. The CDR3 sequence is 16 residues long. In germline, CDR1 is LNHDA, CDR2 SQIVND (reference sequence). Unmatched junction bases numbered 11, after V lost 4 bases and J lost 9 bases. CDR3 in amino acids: CASSTARGPGGSPLHF. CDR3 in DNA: TGTGCCAGTAGTACGGCCAGGGGGCCGGGAGGTTCACCCCTCCACTTT.

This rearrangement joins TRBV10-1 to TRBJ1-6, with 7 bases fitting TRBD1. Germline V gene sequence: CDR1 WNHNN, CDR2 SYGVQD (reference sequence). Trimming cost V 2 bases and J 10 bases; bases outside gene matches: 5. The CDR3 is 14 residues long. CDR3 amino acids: CASSEDRVNSPLHF. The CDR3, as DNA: TGCGCCAGCAGTGAGGACAGGGTTAACTCACCCCTCCACTTT.

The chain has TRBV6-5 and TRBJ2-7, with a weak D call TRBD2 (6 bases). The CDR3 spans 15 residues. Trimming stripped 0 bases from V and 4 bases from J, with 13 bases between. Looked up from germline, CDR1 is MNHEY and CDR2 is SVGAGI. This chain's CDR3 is CASSYSTRGLYEQYF. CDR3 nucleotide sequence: TGTGCCAGCAGTTACTCGACGCGGGGCTTATACGAGCAGTACTTC.

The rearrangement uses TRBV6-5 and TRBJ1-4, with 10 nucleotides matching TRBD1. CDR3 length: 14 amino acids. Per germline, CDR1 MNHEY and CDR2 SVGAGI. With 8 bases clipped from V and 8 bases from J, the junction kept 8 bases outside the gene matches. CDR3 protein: CASGRQGAGEKLFF. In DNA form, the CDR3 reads TGTGCCAGCGGTAGACAGGGGGCGGGAGAAAAACTGTTTTTT.

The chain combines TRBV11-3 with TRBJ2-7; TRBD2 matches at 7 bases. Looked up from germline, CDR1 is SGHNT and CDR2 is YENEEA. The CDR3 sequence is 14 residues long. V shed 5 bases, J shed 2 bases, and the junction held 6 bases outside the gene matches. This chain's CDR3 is CASSPTAGAYEQYF. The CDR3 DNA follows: TGTGCCAGCAGCCCCACCGCGGGAGCCTACGAGCAGTACTTC.

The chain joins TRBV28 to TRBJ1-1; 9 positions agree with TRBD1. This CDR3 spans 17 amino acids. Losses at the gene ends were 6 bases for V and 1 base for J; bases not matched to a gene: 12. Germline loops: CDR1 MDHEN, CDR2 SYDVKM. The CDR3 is CASSRFFKGQGNTEAFF. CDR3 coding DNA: TGTGCCAGCAGCCGATTTTTCAAGGGACAGGGGAACACTGAAGCTTTCTTT.

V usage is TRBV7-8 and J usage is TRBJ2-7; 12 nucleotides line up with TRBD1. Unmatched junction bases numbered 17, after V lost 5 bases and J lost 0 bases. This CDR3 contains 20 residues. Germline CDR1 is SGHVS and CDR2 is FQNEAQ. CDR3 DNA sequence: TGTGCCAGCAGCGCACCACCGGGACAGGGGGCAGGTGGGAGCTCCTACGAGCAGTACTTC. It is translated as CASSAPPGQGAGGSSYEQYF.

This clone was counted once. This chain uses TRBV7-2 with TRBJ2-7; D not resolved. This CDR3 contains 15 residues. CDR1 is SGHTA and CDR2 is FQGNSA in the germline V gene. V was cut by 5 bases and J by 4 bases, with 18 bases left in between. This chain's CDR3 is CASSPTLGIGYEQYF. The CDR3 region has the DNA TGTGCCAGCAGCCCCACCCTAGGAATCGGATACGAGCAGTACTTC. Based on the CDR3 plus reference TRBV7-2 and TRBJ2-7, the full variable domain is GAGVSQSPSNKVTEKGKDVELRCDPISGHTALYWYRQSLGQGLEFLIYFQGNSAPDKSGLPSDRFSAERTGGSVSTLTIQRTQQEDSAVYLCASSPTLGIGYEQYFGPGTRLTVT.

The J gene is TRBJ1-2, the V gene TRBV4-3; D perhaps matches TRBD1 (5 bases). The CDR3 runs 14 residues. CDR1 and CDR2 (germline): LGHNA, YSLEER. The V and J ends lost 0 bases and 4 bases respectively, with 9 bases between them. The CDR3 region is CASSQDGAVYGYTF. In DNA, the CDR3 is TGCGCCAGCAGCCAAGATGGGGCAGTCTATGGCTACACCTTC.

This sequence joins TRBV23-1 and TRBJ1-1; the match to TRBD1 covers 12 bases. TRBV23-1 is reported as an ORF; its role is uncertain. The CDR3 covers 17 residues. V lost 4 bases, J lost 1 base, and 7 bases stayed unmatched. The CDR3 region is CASSRGQGADRNTEAFF. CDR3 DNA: TGCGCCAGCAGTCGGGGACAGGGGGCGGACAGGAACACTGAAGCTTTCTTT.

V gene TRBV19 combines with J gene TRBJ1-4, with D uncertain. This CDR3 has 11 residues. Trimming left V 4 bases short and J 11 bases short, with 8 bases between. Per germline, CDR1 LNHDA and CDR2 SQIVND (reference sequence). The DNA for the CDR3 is TGTGCCAGTAGTAGCGGAAGGAAACTGTTTTTT. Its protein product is CASSSGRKLFF.

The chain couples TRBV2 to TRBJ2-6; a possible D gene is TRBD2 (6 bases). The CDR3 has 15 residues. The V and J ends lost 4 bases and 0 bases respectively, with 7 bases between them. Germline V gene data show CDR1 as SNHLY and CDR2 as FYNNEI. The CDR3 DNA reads TGTGCCAGCAGTGTCGGGAGCTCTGGGGCCAACGTCCTGACTTTC. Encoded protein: CASSVGSSGANVLTF.

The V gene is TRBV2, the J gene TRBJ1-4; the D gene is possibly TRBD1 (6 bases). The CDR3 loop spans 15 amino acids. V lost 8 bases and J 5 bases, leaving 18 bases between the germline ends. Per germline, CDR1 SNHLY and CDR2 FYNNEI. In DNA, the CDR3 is TGTGCCAGCCGGGGAACAGGGACCCTAAATGAAAAACTGTTTTTT. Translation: CASRGTGTLNEKLFF.

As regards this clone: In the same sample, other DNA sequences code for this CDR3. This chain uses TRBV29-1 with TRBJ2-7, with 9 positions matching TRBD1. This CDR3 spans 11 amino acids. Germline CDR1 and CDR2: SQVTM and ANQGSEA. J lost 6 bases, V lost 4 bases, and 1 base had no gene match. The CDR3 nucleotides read TGCAGCGTTGGGACAGGGGTCGAGCAGTACTTC. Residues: CSVGTGVEQYF.

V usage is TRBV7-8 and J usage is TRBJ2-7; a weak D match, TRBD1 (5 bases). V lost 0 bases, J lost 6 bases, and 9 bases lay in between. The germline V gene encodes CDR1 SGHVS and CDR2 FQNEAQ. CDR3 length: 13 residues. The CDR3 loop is CASSLAVRVEQYF. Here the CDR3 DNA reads TGTGCCAGCAGCTTAGCGGTCAGGGTCGAGCAGTACTTC.

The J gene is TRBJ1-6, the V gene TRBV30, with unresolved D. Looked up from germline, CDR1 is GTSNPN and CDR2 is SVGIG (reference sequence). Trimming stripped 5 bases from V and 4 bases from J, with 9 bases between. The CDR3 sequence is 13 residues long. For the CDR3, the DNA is TGTGCCTGGGAAAGATCTTATAATTCACCCCTCCACTTT. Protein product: CAWERSYNSPLHF.

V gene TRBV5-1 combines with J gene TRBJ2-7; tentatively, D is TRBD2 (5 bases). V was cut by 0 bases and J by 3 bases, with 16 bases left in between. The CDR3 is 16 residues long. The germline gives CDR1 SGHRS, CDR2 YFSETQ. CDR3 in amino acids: CASSLVQARGIYEQYF. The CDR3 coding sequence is TGCGCCAGCAGCTTGGTTCAGGCCCGAGGGATCTACGAGCAGTACTTC.

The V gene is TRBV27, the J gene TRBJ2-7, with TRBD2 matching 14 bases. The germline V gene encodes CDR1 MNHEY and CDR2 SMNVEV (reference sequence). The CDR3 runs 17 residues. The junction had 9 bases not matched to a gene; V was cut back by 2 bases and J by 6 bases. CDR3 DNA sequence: TGTGCCAGCAGTTTAGGGACTAGCGGGGGCCCCGTCAGCGAGCAGTACTTC. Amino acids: CASSLGTSGGPVSEQYF.